Included here is one T cell receptor (beta chain) sequence, with context. Its antigen is unknown. Ranging in age from about 6 to 90, the donors were healthy Caucasian individuals from Russia. Extraction of total RNA produced a minimum of 5 micrograms from each sample. With a J-beta primer mix and a sample-barcoded 5' primer, a second PCR ran 7 to 11 cycles. A single record per CDR3 protein comes from TCRdb applying MiXCR to the 5' RACE reads. The sample lists 700,000 or so distinct CDR3 sequences, about a fifth occurring once. There are 16 residues in the CDR3. The V gene's germline CDR1 is SGHAT and CDR2 FQNNGV. The V gene lost 1 base and the J gene lost 2 bases, with 14 bases spanning the gap. The sample belongs to a study of blood T cells in healthy people across ages. General study points: A greater number of naive CD4+ cells and higher diversity distinguished long-lived donors from aged donors.

The gene calls are TRBV11-2 and TRBJ2-5; D possibly matches TRBD1 or TRBD2 (5 bases each). Sequenced material: blood. The sequence was obtained from a man in his 70s in good health. The CDR3 bases are TGTGCCAGCAGCTTAGGGCAGGTGGGGACGCAAGAGACCCAGTACTTC. This encodes CASSLGQVGTQETQYF. Full variable domain (missing parts from reference TRBV11-2 and TRBJ2-5): EAGVAQSPRYKIIEKRQSVAFWCNPISGHATLYWYQQILGQGPKLLIQFQNNGVVDDSQLPKDRFSAERLKGVDSTLKIQPAKLEDSAVYLCASSLGQVGTQETQYFGPGTRLLVL.